This T cell receptor beta chain is from a study of shared clonotypes between healthy human individuals. In germline, CDR1 is SEHNR, CDR2 FQNEAQ (reference sequence). V dropped 1 base and J dropped 6; count of bases not matched to a gene: 8. The CDR3 length is 17 residues. The authors ran the assay at deep level. It was across several immunoSEQ plates that each subset's genomic DNA was evenly split. Assay: immunoSEQ multiplex PCR; the TCRdb copy retains only in-frame clones and omits some. The profile shows about 700,000 clones, 92% of them singletons. CD45RO-negative, CCR7-positively selected cells formed the naive CD8 fraction, excluding terminally differentiated effector memory CD45RA+ cells.

The V call is TRBV7-9, the J call TRBJ2-1, with 11 positions matching TRBD1. The sequenced sample consisted of naive CD8+ T cells sorted from blood. The receptor was derived from a man aged 25-45 years in good health. The CDR3 spells CASSLGPDRGQGNEQFF. CDR3 nucleotide sequence: TGTGCCAGCAGCTTAGGGCCGGACAGGGGGCAAGGCAATGAGCAGTTCTTC.